These T cell receptor beta chains were read from a single sample in a study of CD8 T cells in Susac syndrome. One entry per CDR3 protein, called by TCRdb with MiXCR from the immunoSEQ multiplex PCR reads. The top ten hold around 0.18% of the sample, which has 330,000 or so distinct CDR3 sequences, roughly 90% seen once. Sequencing used CD8+ T cells from PBMCs. Source of these receptors: a human donor with multiple sclerosis. Both conserved end residues are part of each CDR3. Each record gives: V gene, J gene, D gene, clone size, CDR3 DNA, CDR3 protein. A D gene is named only where the DNA matches it firmly. Clone size, where shown, is once, few, many, or a class for clones that have expanded.

>TRBV20-1|TRBJ1-2|TRBD1|NA
TGCAGTGCTAGAGATCCAGGGGGCGGCTATGGCTACACCTTC
CSARDPGGGYGYTF
>TRBV12-3/TRBV12-4|TRBJ2-2|NA|NA
TGTGCCAGCAGTTCCGGGACACCGAACACCGGGGAGCTGTTTTTT
CASSSGTPNTGELFF
>TRBV29-1|TRBJ2-1|TRBD2|NA
TGCAGCGTTGAATCTTCGGGACTAGCGGGGGGTCCCTCCTACAATGAGCAGTTCTTC
CSVESSGLAGGPSYNEQFF
>TRBV20-1|TRBJ2-1|NA|NA
TGCAGTGCTAGAGTTCTGTTAGGCCTCAATGAGCAGTTCTTC
CSARVLLGLNEQFF
>TRBV6-2/TRBV6-3|TRBJ2-5|NA|NA
TGTGCCAGCAGTTACGGTGTGTCCCAAGAGACCCAGTACTTC
CASSYGVSQETQYF
>TRBV15|TRBJ1-5|NA|NA
TGTGCCACCAGTAGGGTGGCCAATCAGCCCCAGCATTTT
CATSRVANQPQHF
>TRBV12-3/TRBV12-4|TRBJ2-7|NA|NA
TGTGCCAGCAGTATAGTTCTCGACGAGCAGTACTTC
CASSIVLDEQYF
>TRBV29-1|TRBJ1-4|NA|once
TGCAGCGTTGATGGCGGGCCTTCCAATGAAAAACTGTTTTTT
CSVDGGPSNEKLFF
>TRBV4-1|TRBJ2-7|TRBD1|NA
TGCGCCAGCAGCCGCCCAATAGGACAGGGCGGCAACGAGCAGTACTTC
CASSRPIGQGGNEQYF
>TRBV28|TRBJ2-7|TRBD2|NA
TGTGCCAGCAGACCTAGCGGGCTGAGCTCCTACGAGCAGTACTTC
CASRPSGLSSYEQYF
>TRBV30|TRBJ2-6|TRBD1|NA
TGTGCCTGGACGGGGACAGGGGAGTCAGGGGCCAACGTCCTGACTTTC
CAWTGTGESGANVLTF
>TRBV6-2/TRBV6-3|TRBJ2-5|NA|few
TGTGCCAGCAGCTACTGGGAGACCCAGTACTTC
CASSYWETQYF
>TRBV7-3|TRBJ2-3|NA|NA
TGTGCCAGCAGCCCCCAGCCCTACACAGATACGCAGTATTTT
CASSPQPYTDTQYF
>TRBV5-6|TRBJ2-3|TRBD2|NA
TGTGCCAGCAGCCGACCGGGGGGTGGAGGGCTGCCCACAGATACGCAGTATTTT
CASSRPGGGGLPTDTQYF
>TRBV5-1|TRBJ2-1|TRBD1|NA
TGCGCCAGCAGCTTGAGCAGGGGGCTATTCAATGAGCAGTTCTTC
CASSLSRGLFNEQFF
>TRBV6-5|TRBJ2-2|NA|NA
TGTGCCATCCGTCGCACGGTCACCGGGGAGCTGTTTTTT
CAIRRTVTGELFF
>TRBV20-1|TRBJ2-5|TRBD1|NA
TGCAGTGCGAGAGACACACACAGGGGCAGAGAGACCCAGTACTTC
CSARDTHRGRETQYF
>TRBV7-9|TRBJ1-2|NA|NA
TGTGCCAGCAGCTTAGTGGCCGGGCAGGGGAGGGATGGCTACACCTTC
CASSLVAGQGRDGYTF
>TRBV28|TRBJ2-4|NA|NA
TGTGCCAGCAGCAACAGGGAGACCAAAAACATTCAGTACTTC
CASSNRETKNIQYF
>TRBV11-1|TRBJ2-5|TRBD2|NA
TGTGCCAGCAGCCGGACTAGCGGGGGCGGGGAGACCCAGTACTTC
CASSRTSGGGETQYF
>TRBV4-1|TRBJ2-2|TRBD2|NA
TGCGCCAGCAGCCTGACTAGCGGGAGGGCCGGGACCGGGGAGCTGTTTTTT
CASSLTSGRAGTGELFF
>TRBV9|TRBJ2-7|NA|NA
TGTGCCAGCAGCGTAGGGAGGGACGACTACGAGCAGTACTTC
CASSVGRDDYEQYF
>TRBV27|TRBJ2-1|NA|NA
TGTGCCAGCAGTCTCCAAGTAGGGGTCCGGTACAATGAGCAGTTCTTC
CASSLQVGVRYNEQFF
>TRBV11-2|TRBJ2-3|NA|NA
TGTGCCAGCAGCTCTATAGGGGGGAAACCAGATACGCAGTATTTT
CASSSIGGKPDTQYF
>TRBV20-1|TRBJ2-5|NA|NA
TGCAGTGCTAGAGCCTCTTTCGAGACAAGTGTATCTTGGACCCAGTACTTC
CSARASFETSVSWTQYF
>TRBV27|TRBJ2-7|NA|NA
TGTGCCAGCAGTTTATTAACTTCAACAGGGTTCGACGAGCAGTACTTC
CASSLLTSTGFDEQYF
>TRBV7-9|TRBJ1-2|TRBD1|NA
TGTGCCAGCAGCGGAGTGACAGGGGATCACACCTTC
CASSGVTGDHTF
>TRBV27|TRBJ2-7|TRBD2|NA
TGTGCCAGCAGTCTGGGACTAGCTCTCGACGAGCAGTACTTC
CASSLGLALDEQYF
>TRBV4-3|TRBJ2-2|TRBD2|NA
TGCGCCAGCAGCCCCATCGGTTGGGGCGGGGGGGCCCCCGGGGAGCTGTTTTTT
CASSPIGWGGGAPGELFF
>TRBV29-1|TRBJ2-1|TRBD2|NA
TGCAGCGGTCTCGGACTAGCGGGGGGACAGTACAATGAGCAGTTCTTC
CSGLGLAGGQYNEQFF
>TRBV18|TRBJ2-7|NA|NA
TGTGCCAGCTCACCAACACCTACGGAGCAGTACTTC
CASSPTPTEQYF
>TRBV24-1|TRBJ2-5|TRBD2|NA
TGTGCCACCAGTGATTCCCTCAAGCGGGGGATGGCCGGGTTGGAGACCCAGTACTTC
CATSDSLKRGMAGLETQYF
>TRBV9|TRBJ2-2|TRBD2|NA
TGTGCCAGCAGCGTAGAGGGAGGGACCACCGGGGAGCTGTTTTTT
CASSVEGGTTGELFF
>TRBV6-2/TRBV6-3|TRBJ1-5|NA|NA
TGTGCCAGCAAAGACAGTTCTTATAGCAATCAGCCCCAGCATTTT
CASKDSSYSNQPQHF
>TRBV6-2/TRBV6-3|TRBJ1-2|NA|NA
TGTGCCAGCAGTTACGATCTGGGATATGGCTACACCTTC
CASSYDLGYGYTF
>TRBV27|TRBJ2-7|NA|NA
TGTGCCAGCAGTTTATATTACTCCTACGAGCAGTACTTC
CASSLYYSYEQYF
>TRBV4-1|TRBJ2-1|NA|NA
TGCGCCAGCAGCCAAGATGGGAATCCGTGGGGTAATGAGCAGTTCTTC
CASSQDGNPWGNEQFF
>TRBV15|TRBJ2-5|NA|NA
TGTGCCACCAGCAGAGAGGCTACTCAAGAGACCCAGTACTTC
CATSREATQETQYF
>TRBV9|TRBJ2-1|NA|NA
TGTGCCAGCAGCCCTCGACAGGAGAATTACAATGAGCAGTTCTTC
CASSPRQENYNEQFF
>TRBV24-1|TRBJ2-1|TRBD1|once
TGTGCCACCAGTCCCGGGACAGGGGGCCTCTACAATGAGCAGTTCTTC
CATSPGTGGLYNEQFF
>TRBV15|TRBJ2-1|NA|NA
TGTGCCACCTACGACGCCAGTTCCTACAATGAGCAGTTCTTC
CATYDASSYNEQFF
>TRBV11-1|TRBJ1-5|NA|NA
TGTGCCAGCAGCTTAGTCGTTGGATCTCCAGGCTTGGATACTCTCAATCAGCCCCAGCATTTT
CASSLVVGSPGLDTLNQPQHF
>TRBV19|TRBJ2-7|NA|NA
TGTGCCAGTAGTATTCTAGGGGGGATCGAGCAGTACTTC
CASSILGGIEQYF
>TRBV29-1|TRBJ2-3|NA|once
TGCAGCGGGAAGGGACCCTCGGGGCCTAGCTACCCTTATACGCAGTATTTT
CSGKGPSGPSYPYTQYF
>TRBV5-4|TRBJ2-7|TRBD1|NA
TGTGCCAGCAGCCCCGGGACAGGGATCCACGAGCAGTACTTC
CASSPGTGIHEQYF
>TRBV11-1|TRBJ2-1|NA|NA
TGTGCCAGCAGCTTAGCCGGGGGGCTTTTTGAGCAGTTCTTC
CASSLAGGLFEQFF